Listed below are T cell receptor beta chains from one sample, sequenced in a study of control samples from healthy donors and cancer patients. Libraries were prepared by immunoSEQ multiplex PCR; TCRdb keeps only in-frame clonotypes and omits some of them. In the table there are 150,000 to 180,000 clones, approximately 94% of which are singletons. Sequenced sample: blood. The receptors stem from a man aged 40-49 years in good health. The CDR3 runs from the conserved cysteine through the conserved F or W. D genes are given only for firm matches. Only part of the rows carry a size: once, few, many, or a class if the clone is expanded.

clone_size	v_call	d_call	j_call	cdr3_aa	cdr3_nt
once	TRBV10-2	NA	TRBJ1-1	CASRQNTEAFF	TGCGCCAGCAGGCAGAACACTGAAGCTTTCTTT
NA	TRBV7-9	TRBD1	TRBJ1-3	CASSAQGNTIYF	TGTGCCAGCAGCGCACAGGGGAACACCATATATTTT
NA	TRBV27	NA	TRBJ2-4	CASSLGTLGAKNIQYF	TGTGCCAGCAGTTTAGGAACCCTAGGCGCCAAAAACATTCAGTACTTC
NA	TRBV6-6	NA	TRBJ2-7	CASSYGPDFSYEQYF	TGTGCCAGCAGTTACGGTCCAGATTTTTCCTACGAGCAGTACTTC
once	TRBV9	TRBD2	TRBJ2-2	CASSAVGGAGELFF	TGTGCCAGCAGCGCCGTGGGGGGGGCCGGGGAGCTGTTTTTT
NA	TRBV27	NA	TRBJ2-3	CASSSAGTRRDTQYF	TGTGCCAGCAGTTCCGCCGGGACTCGCCGGGATACGCAGTATTTT
NA	TRBV9	NA	TRBJ1-1	CASSVDGREAFF	TGTGCCAGCAGCGTAGATGGCCGTGAAGCTTTCTTT
NA	TRBV7-7	NA	TRBJ2-5	CASSQTWGPETQYF	TGTGCCAGCAGCCAGACGTGGGGGCCCGAGACCCAGTACTTC
NA	TRBV7-8	NA	TRBJ1-2	CASSPRGVEGYTF	TGTGCCAGCAGCCCAAGGGGGGTAGAGGGCTACACCTTC
NA	TRBV18	NA	TRBJ2-5	CASSPGLEETQYF	TGTGCCAGCTCACCGGGACTTGAAGAGACCCAGTACTTC
NA	TRBV9	TRBD1	TRBJ2-1	CASSGRDSITNEQFF	TGTGCCAGCAGCGGCCGGGACAGCATTACCAATGAGCAGTTCTTC
NA	TRBV5-4	NA	TRBJ2-1	CASSLGGPRDSNEQFF	TGTGCCAGCAGCTTGGGGGGACCGAGAGACTCTAATGAGCAGTTCTTC
NA	TRBV7-2	TRBD1	TRBJ2-7	CASSFRLGTEAYEQYF	TGTGCCAGCAGCTTTCGCCTCGGGACAGAAGCCTACGAGCAGTACTTC
NA	TRBV6-5	NA	TRBJ1-2	CASSLDRHGYTF	TGTGCCAGCAGCCTGGACAGACATGGCTACACCTTC
NA	TRBV28	TRBD1	TRBJ2-7	CASSPGTVPYEQYF	TGTGCCAGCAGTCCCGGGACAGTCCCCTACGAGCAGTACTTC
NA	TRBV2	NA	TRBJ1-6	CASKGGVASPLHF	TGTGCCAGCAAGGGAGGGGTGGCTTCACCCCTCCACTTT
once	TRBV3-1/TRBV3-2	NA	TRBJ1-2	CASSLGGQRYNYGYTF	TGTGCCAGCAGCCTCGGGGGCCAAAGATATAACTATGGCTACACCTTC
NA	TRBV19	TRBD2	TRBJ2-3	CASSIGGGASDTQYF	TGTGCCAGTAGTATAGGCGGGGGGGCGTCAGATACGCAGTATTTT
NA	TRBV4-3	NA	TRBJ1-2	CASSQAAETSYGYTF	TGCGCCAGCAGCCAAGCGGCAGAGACTTCGTATGGCTACACCTTC
NA	TRBV7-2	TRBD2	TRBJ2-7	CASSFYRRGAFYEQYF	TGTGCCAGCAGCTTCTATCGGCGGGGGGCCTTTTACGAGCAGTACTTC
NA	TRBV5-1	NA	TRBJ2-3	CASSSLDTQYF	TGCGCCAGCAGTTCTCTCGATACGCAGTATTTT
NA	TRBV5-5	TRBD1	TRBJ1-4	CASSPGQGNEKLFF	TGTGCCAGCAGCCCGGGACAGGGGAATGAAAAACTGTTTTTT
NA	TRBV5-5	NA	TRBJ2-7	CASSLEQVSSYEQYF	TGTGCCAGCAGCTTGGAGCAGGTGAGCTCCTACGAGCAGTACTTC
NA	TRBV3-1/TRBV3-2	NA	TRBJ1-1	CASSTTGGPNTEAFF	TGTGCCAGCAGCACAACCGGAGGGCCGAACACTGAAGCTTTCTTT
NA	TRBV6-5	NA	TRBJ1-1	CASSRLGEAFF	TGTGCCAGCAGTAGATTGGGCGAAGCTTTCTTT
NA	TRBV6-5	NA	TRBJ1-1	CASSYSGTVNTEAFF	TGTGCCAGCAGTTACTCCGGGACGGTGAACACTGAAGCTTTCTTT
NA	TRBV18	NA	TRBJ1-6	CASSPDRSNSPLHF	TGTGCCAGCTCACCCGACAGGTCTAATTCACCCCTCCACTTT
once	TRBV28	NA	TRBJ2-3	CASSLGPATNTDTQYF	TGTGCCAGCAGTCTCGGTCCGGCCACCAACACAGATACGCAGTATTTT
NA	TRBV6-5	NA	TRBJ1-1	CASSYSNRNTEAFF	TGTGCCAGCAGTTACTCGAACAGGAACACTGAAGCTTTCTTT
NA	TRBV4-3	NA	TRBJ1-5	CASSQDVSSGNNQPQHF	TGCGCCAGCAGCCAAGATGTCAGTTCAGGGAACAATCAGCCCCAGCATTTT
NA	TRBV7-2	NA	TRBJ2-6	CASSSGPGANVLTF	TGTGCCAGCAGCTCGGGACCCGGGGCCAACGTCCTGACTTTC
NA	TRBV24-1	TRBD1	TRBJ1-3	CATSDPGQGTPGNTIYF	TGTGCCACCAGTGACCCAGGACAGGGGACCCCTGGAAACACCATATATTTT
NA	TRBV28	NA	TRBJ1-3	CASSSSTASGNTIYF	TGTGCCAGCAGTTCCTCGACGGCCTCTGGAAACACCATATATTTT
NA	TRBV6-5	NA	TRBJ1-2	CASARATLDGYTF	TGTGCCAGTGCCAGGGCGACCTTAGATGGCTACACCTTC
NA	TRBV7-9	NA	TRBJ1-2	CASSLVQGNYGYTF	TGTGCCAGCAGCTTAGTTCAGGGTAACTATGGCTACACCTTC
NA	TRBV6-1	TRBD1	TRBJ1-1	CASSERTGLRVEAFF	TGTGCCAGCAGTGAGCGGACAGGGCTGAGGGTAGAAGCTTTCTTT
NA	TRBV28	NA	TRBJ2-3	CASSFMVGGTDTQYF	TGTGCCAGCAGTTTCATGGTAGGCGGCACAGATACGCAGTATTTT
NA	TRBV18	NA	TRBJ1-3	CASSRVGDYSGNTIYF	TGTGCCAGCTCACGGGTAGGGGACTACTCTGGAAACACCATATATTTT
NA	TRBV24-1	TRBD1	TRBJ2-3	CATSDLDRVGDTQYF	TGTGCCACCAGTGATTTGGACAGGGTGGGCGATACGCAGTATTTT
NA	TRBV2	TRBD2	TRBJ2-3	CASSDLAGATITDTQYF	TGTGCCAGCAGTGATCTAGCGGGGGCGACCATCACAGATACGCAGTATTTT
NA	TRBV19	TRBD2	TRBJ2-5	CASSSPWVAGETQYF	TGTGCCAGTAGTAGCCCCTGGGTAGCGGGAGAGACCCAGTACTTC
NA	TRBV9	TRBD1	TRBJ2-7	CASSVEVTGPYEQYF	TGTGCCAGCAGCGTAGAAGTGACAGGGCCCTACGAGCAGTACTTC
NA	TRBV29-1	NA	TRBJ2-2	CSVGRNTGELFF	TGCAGCGTTGGCAGGAACACCGGGGAGCTGTTTTTT
NA	TRBV9	NA	TRBJ1-6	CASSPTGERSPLHF	TGTGCCAGCAGCCCGACCGGGGAGAGGTCACCCCTCCACTTT
NA	TRBV7-6	TRBD1	TRBJ2-7	CASSFTGTGTYEQYF	TGTGCCAGCAGTTTCACCGGGACAGGGACCTACGAGCAGTACTTC
NA	TRBV30	NA	TRBJ2-7	CAWSWVGYEQYF	TGTGCCTGGAGTTGGGTGGGATACGAGCAGTACTTC
NA	TRBV29-1	NA	TRBJ2-7	CSVERDSYEQYF	TGCAGCGTTGAACGGGACTCCTACGAGCAGTACTTC
NA	TRBV7-9	NA	TRBJ2-3	CASSLTEGRDTQYF	TGTGCCAGCAGCTTAACCGAAGGGAGGGATACGCAGTATTTT